This T cell receptor beta chain was identified during a study of blood T cell repertoires in COVID-19. Study-wide background: The samples span acute and convalescent COVID-19 from the United States, Italy and Spain. In each case, the material was cDNA or gDNA derived from T cells, B-cell-depleted T cells, or PBMCs.

Per the study methods: It was from reference gene primer amplification that nucleated cell counts were estimated. Sequencing was performed with immunoSEQ multiplex PCR; in TCRdb, only in-frame clones are kept and a portion is missing. V and J calls and clone size follow that table, whereas D and trimming were derived from the DNA. The sample lists 190,000 or so clones, around 82% seen once, with 9.8% in the top ten. Germline assignment: CDR1 MNHEY and CDR2 SVGEGT. Trimming left V 3 bases short and J 2 bases short, with 16 bases between. The CDR3 runs to 16 residues. This TCR was recovered from a woman older than 75 with acute or convalescent COVID-19. The V gene is TRBV6-2 or TRBV6-3, the J gene TRBJ2-5; D is possibly TRBD1 (6 bases). The specimen was peripheral blood. CDR3 DNA sequence: TGTGCCAGCAGTTATCCCGGGACACTTGATCAAGAGACCCAGTACTTC. Translation: CASSYPGTLDQETQYF.